This entry lists 5 T cell receptor beta chains sequenced from one sample in a study of T cell responses to AZD1222 COVID-19 vaccine. Sequenced by immunoSEQ multiplex PCR; TCRdb stores in-frame clones only, minus some. This table has approximately 110,000 clones, roughly nine tenths appearing once. Sequenced material: peripheral blood, taken on day 0 of AZD1222 vaccination. These receptors all come from an adult in good health.

The chain recombines TRBV11-2 with TRBJ2-2, with a possible D match to TRBD2 (5 bases). V lost 4 bases, J lost 2 bases, and 11 bases lay in between. Germline CDR1 SGHAT, CDR2 FQNNGV. The CDR3 loop spans 15 amino acids. CDR3 sequence reads: CASSSRGLNTGELFF. In nucleotides, the CDR3 is TGTGCCAGCAGCTCCCGCGGACTTAACACCGGGGAGCTGTTTTTT.

DNA of the CDR3: TGTGCCAGCTCACCAGATGGACTCTATGTCAACGAGCAGTACTTC. Protein: CASSPDGLYVNEQYF. The V call is TRBV18, the J call TRBJ2-7, with D perhaps matching TRBD2 (5 bases). The V gene lost 2 bases and the J gene lost 5 bases, with 16 bases spanning the gap. This CDR3 is built from 15 residues. Germline loops: CDR1 KGHSH, CDR2 LQKENI.

The genes are TRBV19 and TRBJ1-1; D ambiguous. The CDR3 runs to 13 residues. The V and J ends lost 0 bases and 10 bases respectively, with 12 bases between them. Germline CDR1 is LNHDA and CDR2 is SQIVND (reference sequence). The CDR3 loop reads CASSIDTKRRAFF. For the CDR3, the DNA is TGTGCCAGTAGTATAGATACTAAGAGGCGAGCTTTCTTT.

CDR3 region: CASTEGANEQYF. DNA of the CDR3: TGTGCCAGCACGGAGGGGGCAAACGAGCAGTACTTC. This chain links TRBV7-9 with TRBJ2-7; weak D call: TRBD1 (7 bases). Germline V lookup: CDR1 SEHNR, CDR2 FQNEAQ (reference sequence). V was clipped by 7 bases and J by 5 bases, with 12 bases between them. The CDR3 loop spans 12 amino acids.

The chain has TRBV15 and TRBJ2-1; TRBD2 matches at 8 bases. CDR3 length: 13 amino acids. With V trimmed by 6 bases and J by 8 bases, 6 bases remained unmatched. Germline V lookup: CDR1 LNHNV, CDR2 YYDKDF (reference sequence). The CDR3 spells CATRGLGVYEQFF. DNA of the CDR3: TGTGCCACCAGGGGACTAGGAGTGTATGAGCAGTTCTTC.